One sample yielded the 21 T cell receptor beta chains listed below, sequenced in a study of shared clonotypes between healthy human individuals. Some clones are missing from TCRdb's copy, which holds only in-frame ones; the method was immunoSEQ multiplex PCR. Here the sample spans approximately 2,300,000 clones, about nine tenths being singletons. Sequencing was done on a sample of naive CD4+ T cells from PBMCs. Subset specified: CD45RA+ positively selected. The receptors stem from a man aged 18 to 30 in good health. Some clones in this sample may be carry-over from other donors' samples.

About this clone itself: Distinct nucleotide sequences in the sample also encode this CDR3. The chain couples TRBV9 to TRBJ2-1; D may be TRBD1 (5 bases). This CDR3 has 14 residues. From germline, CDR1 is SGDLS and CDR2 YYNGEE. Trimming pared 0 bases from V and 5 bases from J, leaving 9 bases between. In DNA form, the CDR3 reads TGTGCCAGCAGCGTAGGGGGCTCACACAATGAGCAGTTCTTC. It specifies CASSVGGSHNEQFF.

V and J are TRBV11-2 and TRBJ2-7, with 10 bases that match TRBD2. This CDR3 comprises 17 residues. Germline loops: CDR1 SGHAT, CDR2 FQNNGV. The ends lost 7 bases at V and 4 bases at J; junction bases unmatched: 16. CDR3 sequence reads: CASTAGASGRTYYEQYF. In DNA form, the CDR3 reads TGTGCCAGCACCGCCGGGGCTAGCGGGAGAACGTATTACGAGCAGTACTTC.

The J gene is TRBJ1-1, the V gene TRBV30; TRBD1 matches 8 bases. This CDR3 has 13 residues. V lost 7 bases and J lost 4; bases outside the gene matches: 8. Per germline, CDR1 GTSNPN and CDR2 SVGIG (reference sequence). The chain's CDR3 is CAYTDRAGTEAFF. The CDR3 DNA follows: TGTGCCTACACGGACAGGGCGGGCACTGAAGCTTTCTTT.

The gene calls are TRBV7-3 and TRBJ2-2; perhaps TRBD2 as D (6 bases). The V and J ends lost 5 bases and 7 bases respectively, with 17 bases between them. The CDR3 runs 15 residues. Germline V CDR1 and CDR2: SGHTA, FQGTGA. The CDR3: CASSPPGTPDGELFF. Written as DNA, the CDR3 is TGTGCCAGCAGCCCTCCCGGGACTCCGGACGGGGAGCTGTTTTTT.

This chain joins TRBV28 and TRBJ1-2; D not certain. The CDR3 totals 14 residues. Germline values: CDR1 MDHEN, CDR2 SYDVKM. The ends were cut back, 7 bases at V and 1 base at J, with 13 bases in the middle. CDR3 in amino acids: CASKGPLVNYGYTF. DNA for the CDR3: TGTGCCAGCAAAGGTCCTCTGGTTAACTATGGCTACACCTTC.

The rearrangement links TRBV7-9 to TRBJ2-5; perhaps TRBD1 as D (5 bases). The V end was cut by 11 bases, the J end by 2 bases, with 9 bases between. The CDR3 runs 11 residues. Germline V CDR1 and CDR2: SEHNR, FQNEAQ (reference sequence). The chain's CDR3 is CAVQGQETQYF. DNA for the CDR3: TGTGCCGTCCAGGGACAAGAGACCCAGTACTTC. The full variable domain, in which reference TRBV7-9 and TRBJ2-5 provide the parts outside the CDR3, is DTGVSQNPRHKITKRGQNVTFRCDPISEHNRLYWYRQTLGQGPEFLTYFQNEAQLEKSRLLSDRFSAERPKGSFSTLEIQRTEQGDSAMYLCAVQGQETQYFGPGTRLLVL.

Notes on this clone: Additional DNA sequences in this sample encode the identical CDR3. CDR3 bases: TGTGCCAGTAGTATGGCGGGTAACTATGGCTACACCTTC. Protein product: CASSMAGNYGYTF. The genes are TRBV19 and TRBJ1-2, with unresolved D. The CDR3 extends over 13 amino acids. V shed 3 bases and J shed 1 base, with 6 bases lying between them. The germline gives CDR1 LNHDA, CDR2 SQIVND (reference sequence). Drawing the rest from reference TRBV19 and TRBJ1-2, the complete variable domain is DGGITQSPKYLFRKEGQNVTLSCEQNLNHDAMYWYRQDPGQGLRLIYYSQIVNDFQKGDIAEGYSVSREKKESFPLTVTSAQKNPTAFYLCASSMAGNYGYTFGSGTRLTVV.

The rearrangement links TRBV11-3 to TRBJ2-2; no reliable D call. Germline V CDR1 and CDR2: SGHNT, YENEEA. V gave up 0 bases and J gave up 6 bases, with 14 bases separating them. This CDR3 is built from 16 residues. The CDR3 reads CASSLDRPSWAGELFF. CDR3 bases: TGTGCCAGCAGCTTAGATCGGCCTAGTTGGGCCGGGGAGCTGTTTTTT.

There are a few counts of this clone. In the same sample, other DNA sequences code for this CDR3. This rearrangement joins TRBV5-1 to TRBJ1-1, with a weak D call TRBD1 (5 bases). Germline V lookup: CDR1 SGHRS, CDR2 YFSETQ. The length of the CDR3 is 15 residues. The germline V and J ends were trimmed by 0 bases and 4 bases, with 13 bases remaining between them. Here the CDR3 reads CASSLEGPGRTEAFF. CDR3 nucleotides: TGCGCCAGCAGCTTGGAGGGCCCAGGGCGCACTGAAGCTTTCTTT.

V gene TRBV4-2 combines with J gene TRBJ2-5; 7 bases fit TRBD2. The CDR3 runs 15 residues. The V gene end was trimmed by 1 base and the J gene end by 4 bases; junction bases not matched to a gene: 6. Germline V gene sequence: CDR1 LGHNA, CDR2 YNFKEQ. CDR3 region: CASSQGFGGRETQYF. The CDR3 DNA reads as TGTGCCAGCAGCCAAGGATTCGGGGGGAGAGAGACCCAGTACTTC.

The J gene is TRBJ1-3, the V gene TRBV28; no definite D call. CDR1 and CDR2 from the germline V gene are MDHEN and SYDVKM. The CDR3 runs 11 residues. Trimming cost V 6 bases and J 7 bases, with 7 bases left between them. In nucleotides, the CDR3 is TGTGCCAGCAGCCAAATTAACACCATATATTTT. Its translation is CASSQINTIYF.

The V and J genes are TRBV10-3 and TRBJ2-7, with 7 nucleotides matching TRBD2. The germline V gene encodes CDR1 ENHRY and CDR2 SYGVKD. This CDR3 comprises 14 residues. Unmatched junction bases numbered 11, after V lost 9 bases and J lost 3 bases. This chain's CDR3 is CAISPAGANYEQYF. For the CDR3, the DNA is TGTGCCATTTCCCCGGCGGGAGCCAACTACGAGCAGTACTTC.

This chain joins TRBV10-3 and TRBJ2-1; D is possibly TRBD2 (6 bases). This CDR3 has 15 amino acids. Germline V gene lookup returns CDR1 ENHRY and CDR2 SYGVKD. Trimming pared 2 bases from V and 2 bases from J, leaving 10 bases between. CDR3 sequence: CAISEIAATYNEQFF. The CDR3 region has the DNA TGTGCCATCAGTGAGATAGCGGCCACCTACAATGAGCAGTTCTTC.

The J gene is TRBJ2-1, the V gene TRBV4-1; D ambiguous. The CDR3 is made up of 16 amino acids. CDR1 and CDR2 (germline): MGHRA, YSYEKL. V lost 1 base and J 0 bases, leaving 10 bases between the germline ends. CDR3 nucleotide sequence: TGCGCCAGCAGCCAAGTCTCTGGGTACTCCTACAATGAGCAGTTCTTC. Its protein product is CASSQVSGYSYNEQFF.

CDR3 loop: CASSPSGGAYEQYF. The DNA for the CDR3 is TGTGCCAGCAGTCCTAGCGGGGGGGCCTACGAGCAGTACTTC. The chain carries TRBV7-7 and TRBJ2-7, with 12 bases identical to TRBD2. V dropped 6 bases and J dropped 2; count of bases not matched to a gene: 2. The CDR3 is 14 amino acids. The germline V gene encodes CDR1 SSHAT and CDR2 FNYEAQ (reference sequence).

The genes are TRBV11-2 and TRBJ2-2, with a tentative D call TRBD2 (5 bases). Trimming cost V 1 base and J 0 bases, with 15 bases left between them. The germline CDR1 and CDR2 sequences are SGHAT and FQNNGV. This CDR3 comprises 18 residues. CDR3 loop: CASSLGMTGMSNTGELFF. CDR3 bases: TGTGCCAGCAGCTTAGGAATGACGGGAATGTCGAACACCGGGGAGCTGTTTTTT.

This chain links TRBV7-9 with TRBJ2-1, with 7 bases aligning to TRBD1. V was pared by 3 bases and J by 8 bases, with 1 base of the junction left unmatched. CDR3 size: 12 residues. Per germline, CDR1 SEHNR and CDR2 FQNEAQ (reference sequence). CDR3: CASSFTGDEQFF. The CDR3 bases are TGTGCCAGCAGCTTTACAGGGGATGAGCAGTTCTTC.

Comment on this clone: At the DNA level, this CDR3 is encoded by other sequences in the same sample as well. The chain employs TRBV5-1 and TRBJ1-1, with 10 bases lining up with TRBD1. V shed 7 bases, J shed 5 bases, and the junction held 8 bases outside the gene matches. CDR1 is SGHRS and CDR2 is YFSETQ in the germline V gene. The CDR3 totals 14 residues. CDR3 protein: CASSSDRGNTEAFF. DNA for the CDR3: TGCGCCAGCTCCTCGGACAGGGGGAATACTGAAGCTTTCTTT.

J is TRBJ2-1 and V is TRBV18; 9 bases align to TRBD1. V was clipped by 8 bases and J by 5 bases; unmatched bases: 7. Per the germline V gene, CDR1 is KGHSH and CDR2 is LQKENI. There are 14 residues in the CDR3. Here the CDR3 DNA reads TGTGCCAGCCACCGGGACAGGGTTGACAATGAGCAGTTCTTC. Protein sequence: CASHRDRVDNEQFF.

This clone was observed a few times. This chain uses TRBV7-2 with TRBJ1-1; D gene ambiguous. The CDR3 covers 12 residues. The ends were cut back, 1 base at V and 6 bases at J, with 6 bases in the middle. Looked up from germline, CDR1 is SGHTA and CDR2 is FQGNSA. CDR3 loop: CASSLDGAEAFF. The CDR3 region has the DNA TGTGCCAGCAGCTTAGATGGCGCTGAAGCTTTCTTT.

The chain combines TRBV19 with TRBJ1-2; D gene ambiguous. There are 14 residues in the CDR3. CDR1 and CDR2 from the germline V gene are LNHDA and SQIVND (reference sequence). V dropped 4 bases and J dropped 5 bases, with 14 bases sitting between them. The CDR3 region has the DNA TGTGCCAGTAGTAACAGATCCAGTTCGTATGGCTACACCTTC. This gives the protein CASSNRSSSYGYTF. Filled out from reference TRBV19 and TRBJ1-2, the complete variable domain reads DGGITQSPKYLFRKEGQNVTLSCEQNLNHDAMYWYRQDPGQGLRLIYYSQIVNDFQKGDIAEGYSVSREKKESFPLTVTSAQKNPTAFYLCASSNRSSSYGYTFGSGTRLTVV.